A selection of T cell receptor beta chains follows, all from one sample in a study of cytomegalovirus exposure and HLA in healthy donors. The table came from immunoSEQ multiplex PCR; TCRdb's copy has only in-frame clones and leaves some out. The sample yields roughly 190,000 clones, almost 80% seen once. Sequencing used PBMCs. These receptors all stem from a young woman in good health and CMV-seronegative. CDR3s include the opening cysteine and the closing phenylalanine or tryptophan. Fields, in order: J gene, V gene, CDR3 protein.

TRBJ2-7	TRBV4-1	CASSQAFGTSMIYEQYF
TRBJ1-2	TRBV6-1	CASSVRWGDGYTF
TRBJ2-7	TRBV5-6	CASSQGTGWTYEQYF
TRBJ2-5	TRBV7-6	CASSLGGGPETQYF
TRBJ1-1	TRBV6-6	CASSYTRQGAPTEAFF
TRBJ2-2	TRBV28	CASSKRVTGELFF
TRBJ1-1	TRBV7-3	CASSLTGVTEAFF
TRBJ1-4	TRBV28	CASSLSGVGGPLSNEKLFF
TRBJ2-3	TRBV2	CASRGGLSTDTQYF
TRBJ2-1	TRBV27	CASSLGLHEQFF
TRBJ2-5	TRBV4-2	CASSQVEGTQETQYF
TRBJ1-1	TRBV15	CATTPAGQFVNTEAFF
TRBJ1-4	TRBV5-1	CASGARGATNEKLFF